This T cell receptor beta chain comes out of a study of shared clonotypes between healthy human individuals. Whole-study results and caveats: Measured sharing among donors was expected to vary with sequencing depth.

Germline V gene sequence: CDR1 MGHRA, CDR2 YSYEKL. V lost 4 bases to trimming and J lost 1 base, with 10 bases between them. The CDR3 has 14 residues. Over several immunoSEQ plates, each subset's genomic DNA was distributed in even portions. Original data processing: From ImmunoSEQ came sequences covering only the junction and carrying no quality scores, so filtering differed. Generated by immunoSEQ multiplex PCR, the TCRdb table keeps only in-frame clones and is missing some. V, J and clone size derive from that table, while D and trimming were established from the DNA sequence. The table lists a few million clones, 93% of them singletons. In the case of this clone: Its target is not known.

The source is a man aged 18-30 years in good health. Some clones in this sample may be carry-over from other donors' samples. The chain employs TRBV4-1 and TRBJ1-1; D is uncertain. What was sequenced was naive CD4+ T cells from PBMCs. The subset here: CD45RA+ positively selected. The CDR3 sequence: CASSRVRRNTEAFF. The DNA of the CDR3 is TGCGCCAGCAGCCGCGTTAGGCGGAACACTGAAGCTTTCTTT.